Sequencing of this TCR beta chain was carried out in a study of T cells in tuberculosis (dated by TCRdb to the late 2010s). Regarding the study in general: The study combined CD1B tetramers and high-throughput TCR immunosequencing to characterize T cells specific for the mycobacterial lipid antigen glucose monomycolate (GMM).

Because TCR-alpha and TCR-beta chains were sequenced unpaired, no information on chain pairing was available. TCR libraries were generated with the immunoSEQ multiplex PCR assay, using TCR-beta and/or TCR-alpha/delta assays for each sample. The amplified TCR libraries were sequenced on the Illumina high-throughput platform. The authors' analysis ran thus. Clustering and dimensionality reduction relied on pairwise TCRdist distances among GMM-specific receptors from T cells that were either sorted ex vivo or expanded in vitro. Sequence motifs defined by gene usage and CDR3 content were tested for enrichment in tetramer-positive versus tetramer-negative populations. The source is immuneACCESS, and TCRdb retained only in-frame sequences with V and J called. Part of the clones is not carried over; for the studies checked, unresolved V genes explain less than half of this, and the remainder is unexplained. V and J calls and clone size are given by that table; D and trimming were obtained from the DNA. This sample gives tens of thousands of clones in total; about 86% of them show up just once. The leading ten clones occupy over 10% of the sample.

After being thawed and rested overnight, PBMC were stained with GMM-loaded CD1B tetramer, a Live/Dead dye and anti-CD3, and were then sorted on a FACS Aria II. CD1B tetramers were loaded with C32 glucose monomycolate purified from Rhodococcus equi. Before cryopreservation, the PBMC used for tetramer sorting had been depleted of CD14-expressing monocytes as part of a separate study. Roughly 100,000 tetramer-negative cells were sorted from each donor and analyzed alongside the tetramer-positive cells. Antigen-specific T cells were sorted from a few healthy South African adults using GMM-loaded CD1B tetramers. What the research found in general, with its limitations: The stringent sort gate may have missed T cells binding the CD1B-GMM tetramer with low affinity.

This clone has only one observation. Base qualities are missing; no much larger clone stands one base away. CDR3 length: 15 amino acids, cysteine to phenylalanine. Only CDR3 DNA is held: 45 bases, read in frame from base 1. CDR1 and CDR2 were assigned from the germline V gene as ENHRY and SYGVKD. Here V drops 8 bases and J drops 4 bases, and the junction holds 10 bases not matched to any gene. This clonotype originated in an adult woman with latent tuberculosis. Recombination connected TRBV10-3 to TRBJ2-3; TRBD2 fits 9 bases in the junction. Sequencing used CD1b-GMM tetramer-negative cells sorted from PBMCs. The intended sense of this specimen's cell subset or site label: T cells not binding CD1B-GMM tetramer, sorted from same donor. The CDR3 loop reads CAIGAGRGGPDTQYF. The nucleotide sequence is given as TGTGCCATCGGAGCCGGGCGGGGGGGCCCAGATACGCAGTATTTT.